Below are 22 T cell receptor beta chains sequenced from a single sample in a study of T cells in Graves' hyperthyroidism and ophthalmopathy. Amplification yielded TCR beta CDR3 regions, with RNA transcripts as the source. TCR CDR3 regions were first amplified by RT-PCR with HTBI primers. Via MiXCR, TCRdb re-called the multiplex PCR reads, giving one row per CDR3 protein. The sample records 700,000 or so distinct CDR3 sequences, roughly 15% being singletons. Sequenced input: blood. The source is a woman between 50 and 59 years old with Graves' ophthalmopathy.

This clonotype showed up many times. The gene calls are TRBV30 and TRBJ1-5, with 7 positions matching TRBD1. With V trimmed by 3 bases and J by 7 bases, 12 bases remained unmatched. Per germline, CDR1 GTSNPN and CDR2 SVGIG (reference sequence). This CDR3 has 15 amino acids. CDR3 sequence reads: CAWRKRDRASQPQHF. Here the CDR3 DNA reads TGTGCCTGGAGGAAGAGAGACAGGGCTAGCCAGCCCCAGCATTTT.

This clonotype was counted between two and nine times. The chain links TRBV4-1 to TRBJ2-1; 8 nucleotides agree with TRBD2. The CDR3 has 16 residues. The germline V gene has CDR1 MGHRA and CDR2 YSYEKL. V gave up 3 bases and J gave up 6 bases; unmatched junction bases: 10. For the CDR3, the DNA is TGCGCCAGCAGCCAGGCCTCCGGGACTAGTCCCAATGAGCAGTTCTTC. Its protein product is CASSQASGTSPNEQFF.

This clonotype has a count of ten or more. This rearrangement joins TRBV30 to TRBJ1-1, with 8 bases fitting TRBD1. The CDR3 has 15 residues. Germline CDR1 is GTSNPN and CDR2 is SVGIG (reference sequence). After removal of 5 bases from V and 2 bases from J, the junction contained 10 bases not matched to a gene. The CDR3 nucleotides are TGTGCCTGGGGTCGCACGGGACAGGTAAACACTGAAGCTTTCTTT. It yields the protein CAWGRTGQVNTEAFF.

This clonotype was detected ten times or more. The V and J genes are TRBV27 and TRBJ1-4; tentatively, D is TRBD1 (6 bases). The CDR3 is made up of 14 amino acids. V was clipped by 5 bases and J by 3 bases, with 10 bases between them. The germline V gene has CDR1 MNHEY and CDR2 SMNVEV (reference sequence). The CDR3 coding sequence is TGTGCCAGCAGTACCCACAGGGCTAATGAAAAACTGTTTTTT. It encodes CASSTHRANEKLFF.

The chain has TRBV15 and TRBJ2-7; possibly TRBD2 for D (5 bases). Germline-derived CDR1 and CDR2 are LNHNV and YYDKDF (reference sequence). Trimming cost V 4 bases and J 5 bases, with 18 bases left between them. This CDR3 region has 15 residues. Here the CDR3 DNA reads TGTGCCACCAGCAAGAGGGAGAGGCCCCAGGACGAGCAGTACTTC. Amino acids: CATSKRERPQDEQYF.

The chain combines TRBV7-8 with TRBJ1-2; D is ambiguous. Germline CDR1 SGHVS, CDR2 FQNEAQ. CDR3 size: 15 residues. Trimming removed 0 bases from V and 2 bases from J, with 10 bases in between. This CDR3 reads CASSLALEPNYGYTF. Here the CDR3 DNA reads TGTGCCAGCAGCTTAGCGTTGGAACCGAACTATGGCTACACCTTC.

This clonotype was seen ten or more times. CDR3 amino acids: CASSPRRGDSNQPQHF. The CDR3 nucleotides read TGTGCCAGCTCACCACGTAGGGGGGATAGCAATCAGCCCCAGCATTTT. The rearrangement uses TRBV18 and TRBJ1-5; D is possibly TRBD1 (6 bases). The CDR3 is 16 amino acids. V lost 1 base and J lost 0, with 10 bases in between. Germline lookup yields CDR1 KGHSH and CDR2 LQKENI.

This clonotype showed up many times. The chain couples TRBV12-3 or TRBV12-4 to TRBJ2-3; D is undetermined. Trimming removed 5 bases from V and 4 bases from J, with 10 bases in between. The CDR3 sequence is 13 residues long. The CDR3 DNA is TGTGCCAGCAGTGTTAGAGCCCCAGATACGCAGTATTTT. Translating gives CASSVRAPDTQYF.

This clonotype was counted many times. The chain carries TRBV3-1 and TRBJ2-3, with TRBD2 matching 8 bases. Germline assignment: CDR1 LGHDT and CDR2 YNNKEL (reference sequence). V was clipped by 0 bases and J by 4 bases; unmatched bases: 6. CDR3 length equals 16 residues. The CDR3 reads CASSQEAGVAADTQYF. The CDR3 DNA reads TGTGCCAGCAGCCAAGAAGCGGGAGTAGCGGCAGATACGCAGTATTTT.

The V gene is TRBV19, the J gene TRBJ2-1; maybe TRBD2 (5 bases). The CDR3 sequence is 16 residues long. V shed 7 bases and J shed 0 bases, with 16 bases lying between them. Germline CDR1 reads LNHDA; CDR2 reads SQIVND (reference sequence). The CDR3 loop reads CASKSRVGGSYNEQFF. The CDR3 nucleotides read TGTGCCAGTAAGTCCCGGGTAGGAGGCTCCTACAATGAGCAGTTCTTC.

The CDR3 spells CASIRSRGRPNTGELFF. The CDR3 DNA sequence: TGTGCCAGTATTCGATCGAGGGGACGCCCGAACACCGGGGAGCTGTTTTTT. The rearrangement links TRBV19 to TRBJ2-2; D is tentatively TRBD1 or TRBD2 (5 bases each). V was pared by 7 bases and J by 0 bases, with 18 bases between. The CDR3 runs 17 residues. From germline, CDR1 is LNHDA and CDR2 SQIVND (reference sequence).

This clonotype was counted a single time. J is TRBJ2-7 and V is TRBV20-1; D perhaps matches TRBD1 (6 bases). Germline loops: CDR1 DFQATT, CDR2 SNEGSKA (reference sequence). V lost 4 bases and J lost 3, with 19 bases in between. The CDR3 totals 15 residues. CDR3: CSAKASDSNFYEQYF. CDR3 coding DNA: TGCAGTGCTAAAGCCTCGGACAGTAACTTCTACGAGCAGTACTTC.

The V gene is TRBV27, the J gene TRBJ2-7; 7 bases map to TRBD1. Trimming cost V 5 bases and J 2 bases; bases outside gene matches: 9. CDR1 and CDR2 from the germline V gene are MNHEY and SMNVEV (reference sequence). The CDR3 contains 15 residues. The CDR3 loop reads CASSNTGDLPYEQYF. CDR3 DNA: TGTGCCAGCAGTAACACAGGGGATCTTCCCTACGAGCAGTACTTC.

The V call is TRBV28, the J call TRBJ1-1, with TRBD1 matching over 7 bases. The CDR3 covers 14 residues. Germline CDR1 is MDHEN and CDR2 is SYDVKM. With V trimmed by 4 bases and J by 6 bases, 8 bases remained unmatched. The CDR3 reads CASSWRQGPPEAFF. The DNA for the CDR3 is TGTGCCAGCAGTTGGAGACAGGGACCCCCTGAAGCTTTCTTT.

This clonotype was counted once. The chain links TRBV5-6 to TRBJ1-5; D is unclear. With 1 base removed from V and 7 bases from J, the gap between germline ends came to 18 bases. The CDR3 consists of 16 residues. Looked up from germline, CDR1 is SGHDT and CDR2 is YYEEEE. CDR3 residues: CASSLRVANVWQPQHF. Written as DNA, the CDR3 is TGTGCCAGCAGCTTGAGGGTGGCAAACGTGTGGCAGCCCCAGCATTTT. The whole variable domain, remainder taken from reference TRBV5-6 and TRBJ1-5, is DAGVTQSPTHLIKTRGQQVTLRCSPKSGHDTVSWYQQALGQGPQFIFQYYEEEERQRGNFPDRFSGHQFPNYSSELNVNALLLGDSALYLCASSLRVANVWQPQHFGDGTRLSIL.

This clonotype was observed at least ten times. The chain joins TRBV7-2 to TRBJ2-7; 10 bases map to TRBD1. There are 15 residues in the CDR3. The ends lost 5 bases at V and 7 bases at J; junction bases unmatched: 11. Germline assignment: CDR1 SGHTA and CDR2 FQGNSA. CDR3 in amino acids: CASSDRDRGLREQYF. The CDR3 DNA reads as TGTGCCAGCAGCGACCGGGACAGGGGTCTAAGGGAGCAGTACTTC.

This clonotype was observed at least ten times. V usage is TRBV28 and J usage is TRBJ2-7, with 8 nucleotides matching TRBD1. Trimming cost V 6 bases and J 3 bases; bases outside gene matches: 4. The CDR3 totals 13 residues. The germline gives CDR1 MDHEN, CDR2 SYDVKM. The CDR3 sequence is CASRQGAVYEQYF. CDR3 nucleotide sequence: TGTGCCAGCAGGCAGGGGGCTGTCTACGAGCAGTACTTC.

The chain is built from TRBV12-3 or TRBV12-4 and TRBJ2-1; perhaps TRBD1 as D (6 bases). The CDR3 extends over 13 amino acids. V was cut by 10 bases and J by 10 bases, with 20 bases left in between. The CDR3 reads CATKNDPGQEQFF. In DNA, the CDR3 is TGTGCCACCAAAAATGACCCCGGACAGGAGCAGTTCTTC.

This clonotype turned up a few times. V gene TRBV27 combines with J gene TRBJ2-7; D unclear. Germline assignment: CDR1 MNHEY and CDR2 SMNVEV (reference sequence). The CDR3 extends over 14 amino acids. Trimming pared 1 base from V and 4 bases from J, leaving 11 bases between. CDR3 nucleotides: TGTGCCAGCAGTTTATACGAACCACCGTACGAGCAGTACTTC. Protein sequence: CASSLYEPPYEQYF.

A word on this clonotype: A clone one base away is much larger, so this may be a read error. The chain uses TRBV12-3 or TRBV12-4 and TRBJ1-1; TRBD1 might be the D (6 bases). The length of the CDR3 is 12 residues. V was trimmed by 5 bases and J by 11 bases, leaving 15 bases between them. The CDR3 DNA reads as TGTGCCAGCAGTGTCACAGGGAATGGGGCTTTCTTT. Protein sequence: CASSVTGNGAFF.

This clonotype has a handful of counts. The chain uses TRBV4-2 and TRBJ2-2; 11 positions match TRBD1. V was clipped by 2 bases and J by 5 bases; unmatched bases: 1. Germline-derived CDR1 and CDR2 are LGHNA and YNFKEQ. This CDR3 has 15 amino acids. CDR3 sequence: CASSQWDRGTGELFF. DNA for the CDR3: TGTGCCAGCAGCCAATGGGACAGGGGGACCGGGGAGCTGTTTTTT.

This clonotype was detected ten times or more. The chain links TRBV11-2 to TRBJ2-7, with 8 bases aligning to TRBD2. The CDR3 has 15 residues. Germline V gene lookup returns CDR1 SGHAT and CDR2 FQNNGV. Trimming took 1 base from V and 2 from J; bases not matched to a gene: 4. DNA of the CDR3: TGTGCCAGCAGCTTAGCCACTAGCGGTCCCTACGAGCAGTACTTC. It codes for CASSLATSGPYEQYF.